This passage covers 24 T cell receptor beta chains from one sample sequenced in a study of T cells after yellow fever vaccination. MiXCR, run by TCRdb on the 5' RACE reads, gives a single entry per CDR3 protein. The profile shows some 600,000 distinct CDR3 sequences, 17% of them singletons. The sample here was PBMCs, taken less than 6 days after the first yellow fever vaccination. These TCRs come from a young man who received the YFV17D yellow fever vaccine.

This clonotype has only one observation. The chain is built from TRBV11-1 and TRBJ2-6; D call uncertain. The CDR3 is made up of 18 amino acids. Per germline, CDR1 SGHAT and CDR2 FQDESV (reference sequence). Between the trimmed V and J ends, which lost 1 base and 0 bases, there was a span of 13 bases. The CDR3 loop is CASSLGPRAPSGANVLTF. CDR3 coding DNA: TGTGCCAGCAGCTTAGGTCCCCGGGCCCCCTCTGGGGCCAACGTCCTGACTTTC.

To note about this clonotype: One end of the junction does not line up with germline, which may come from a read error. V usage is TRBV24-1 and J usage is TRBJ2-2; perhaps TRBD1 as D (6 bases). The length of the CDR3 is 13 residues. Germline lookup yields CDR1 KGHDR and CDR2 SFDVKD. CDR3 sequence: CATAGVGAGEQFF. As DNA, the CDR3 is TGTGCCACCGCAGGGGTGGGAGCCGGGGAGCAGTTTTTT.

The J gene is TRBJ1-1, the V gene TRBV19; the D is unclear. The germline V gene encodes CDR1 LNHDA and CDR2 SQIVND (reference sequence). The CDR3 contains 12 residues. V lost 6 bases and J 3 bases, leaving 8 bases between the germline ends. The chain's CDR3 is CASSGRYTEAFF. The DNA of the CDR3 is TGTGCCAGTAGCGGACGATACACTGAAGCTTTCTTT.

This chain uses TRBV5-1 with TRBJ2-1, with 11 bases aligning to TRBD2. The V and J ends lost 0 bases and 9 bases, in that order; junction bases with no gene match: 5. This CDR3 is built from 15 residues. The germline gives CDR1 SGHRS, CDR2 YFSETQ. DNA for the CDR3: TGCGCCAGCAGCTTGGACCTAGCGGGGGGACGTGAGCAGTTCTTC. Translating it yields CASSLDLAGGREQFF.

This clonotype was detected a few times. The chain couples TRBV5-1 to TRBJ1-6, with D perhaps TRBD1 (6 bases). The V end was cut by 0 bases, the J end by 9 bases, with 10 bases between. This CDR3 is built from 14 residues. Germline V gene sequence: CDR1 SGHRS, CDR2 YFSETQ. CDR3 DNA sequence: TGCGCCAGCAGCTTGGAGACAGGCGGTTCACCCCTCCACTTT. Translation gives CASSLETGGSPLHF.

The V gene is TRBV7-2, the J gene TRBJ2-3, with D tentatively TRBD1 or TRBD2 (5 bases each). The CDR3 consists of 13 residues. The V gene's germline CDR1 is SGHTA and CDR2 FQGNSA. V lost 3 bases and J lost 4, with 8 bases in between. CDR3 nucleotide sequence: TGTGCCAGCAGCTTCTGGGGGTCAGATACGCAGTATTTT. It is translated as CASSFWGSDTQYF.

This chain links TRBV28 with TRBJ2-2; D remains unclear. V was trimmed by 3 bases and J by 1 base, leaving 18 bases between them. CDR3 length equals 18 residues. Germline lookup yields CDR1 MDHEN and CDR2 SYDVKM. The CDR3 coding sequence is TGTGCCAGCAGTTTTTGGCATACCACAAGTCTGAACACCGGGGAGCTGTTTTTT. Translation: CASSFWHTTSLNTGELFF.

The chain couples TRBV6-1 to TRBJ2-5; tentatively, D is TRBD1 (6 bases). Trimming removed 0 bases from V and 1 base from J, with 9 bases in between. This CDR3 spans 15 amino acids. Germline V gene lookup returns CDR1 MNHNS and CDR2 SASEGT. CDR3 DNA sequence: TGTGCCAGCAGTGAAGCGGGACAAACCCAAGAGACCCAGTACTTC. This codes for CASSEAGQTQETQYF.

This clonotype was counted between two and nine times. This chain connects TRBV24-1 to TRBJ2-7, with 8 bases matching TRBD1. The CDR3 is 14 residues long. Germline values: CDR1 KGHDR, CDR2 SFDVKD. J lost 0 bases, V lost 5 bases, and 2 bases had no gene match. CDR3 sequence (DNA): TGTGCCACCAGTGGGGACAGGAACTCCTACGAGCAGTACTTC. Residues: CATSGDRNSYEQYF.

This clonotype was detected a few times. The J gene is TRBJ1-2, the V gene TRBV7-2; 9 bases align to TRBD1. The CDR3 runs to 13 residues. The J segment lost 5 bases and the V segment lost 3 bases, leaving 1 base of the junction unmatched. CDR1 SGHTA and CDR2 FQGNSA come from the germline V gene. CDR3 nucleotides: TGTGCCAGCAGCTTTGGGACAGGGTATGGCTACACCTTC. This translates into CASSFGTGYGYTF.

This clonotype has a handful of counts. The chain combines TRBV10-3 with TRBJ2-1, with TRBD1 matching over 10 bases. CDR3 length: 14 residues. J lost 5 bases, V lost 11 bases, and 9 bases had no gene match. Germline V gene data show CDR1 as ENHRY and CDR2 as SYGVKD. CDR3 in amino acids: CAAGGTGANNEQFF. CDR3 DNA sequence: TGTGCCGCAGGGGGGACAGGGGCTAACAATGAGCAGTTCTTC.

This clonotype was detected a few times. This sequence joins TRBV18 and TRBJ1-1; TRBD1 matches 7 bases. The germline gives CDR1 KGHSH, CDR2 LQKENI. V gave up 4 bases and J gave up 0 bases; unmatched junction bases: 5. The CDR3 spans 15 residues. The CDR3, as DNA: TGTGCCAGCTCACTTTCGACAGGGCTGAACACTGAAGCTTTCTTT. Amino acids: CASSLSTGLNTEAFF.

This clonotype was counted only a few times. This chain's CDR3 is CASSEVGDSSYNEQFF. DNA for the CDR3: TGTGCCAGCAGTGAAGTGGGGGATAGCTCCTACAATGAGCAGTTCTTC. V is TRBV6-1 and J is TRBJ2-1, with D perhaps matching TRBD1 or TRBD2 (5 bases each). Trimming took off 1 base at V and 0 bases at J, with 10 bases between the two ends. This CDR3 contains 16 residues. Germline values: CDR1 MNHNS, CDR2 SASEGT.

This chain joins TRBV9 and TRBJ2-7, with TRBD1 matching 9 bases. The germline CDR1 and CDR2 sequences are SGDLS and YYNGEE. J was trimmed by 3 bases and V by 3 bases; bases with no gene match: 7. The CDR3 has 15 residues. The CDR3, as DNA: TGTGCCAGCAGCGGCGAGGACAGGGGTTACTACGAGCAGTACTTC. It encodes CASSGEDRGYYEQYF.

This clonotype was recorded many times. V gene TRBV18 combines with J gene TRBJ2-5; no reliable D call. V lost 8 bases to trimming and J lost 2 bases, with 6 bases between them. The CDR3 covers 11 residues. Germline V gene data show CDR1 as KGHSH and CDR2 as LQKENI. The CDR3 DNA reads as TGTGCCAGCAGCCAACAAGAGACCCAGTACTTC. The encoded protein is CASSQQETQYF.

J is TRBJ2-3 and V is TRBV3-1, with a possible D match to TRBD1 (5 bases). CDR1 and CDR2 from the germline V gene are LGHDT and YNNKEL (reference sequence). The CDR3 spans 13 residues. The ends were cut back, 5 bases at V and 4 bases at J, with 10 bases in the middle. CDR3 DNA sequence: TGTGCCAGCAGCGGACCCAGGGCAGATACGCAGTATTTT. Translation: CASSGPRADTQYF.

In this sample, this clonotype turned up a few times. V usage is TRBV5-1 and J usage is TRBJ1-2, with a weak D call TRBD1 (5 bases). Germline assignment: CDR1 SGHRS and CDR2 YFSETQ. V was pared by 4 bases and J by 6 bases, with 19 bases between. This CDR3 is 15 amino acids long. The CDR3 sequence is CASSTGPVFVDGYTF. In DNA, the CDR3 is TGCGCCAGCAGCACGGGACCGGTCTTTGTGGATGGCTACACCTTC.

This clonotype was counted only a few times. CDR3 DNA: TGCGCCAGCAGCCAAGATACGACGACTAGCGGAACCCAAGAGACCCAGTACTTC. Translating gives CASSQDTTTSGTQETQYF. The chain combines TRBV4-1 with TRBJ2-5, with 9 nucleotides matching TRBD2. The V gene end was trimmed by 0 bases and the J gene end by 1 base; junction bases not matched to a gene: 9. The CDR3 consists of 18 residues. Germline assignment: CDR1 MGHRA and CDR2 YSYEKL.

The chain employs TRBV6-1 and TRBJ1-5; D is undetermined. The V end was cut by 2 bases, the J end by 2 bases, with 13 bases between. Germline V gene sequence: CDR1 MNHNS, CDR2 SASEGT. The CDR3 is 16 residues long. The CDR3 sequence is CASSERLHRGNQPQHF. DNA for the CDR3: TGTGCCAGCAGTGAAAGGTTACATCGGGGCAATCAGCCCCAGCATTTT.

The rearrangement links TRBV6-2 or TRBV6-3 to TRBJ2-7; a possible D gene is TRBD1 (5 bases). The CDR3 sequence is 13 residues long. CDR1 is MNHEY, CDR2 SVGEGT, per germline. V lost 4 bases, J lost 6 bases, and 13 bases lay in between. Written as DNA, the CDR3 is TGTGCCAGCAGTTCCCAGGGTCGGGTCGAGCAGTACGTC. This encodes CASSSQGRVEQYV.

The chain recombines TRBV20-1 with TRBJ2-3; D is tentatively TRBD1 or TRBD2 (7 bases each). The V end was cut by 2 bases, the J end by 10 bases, with 22 bases between. The germline gives CDR1 DFQATT, CDR2 SNEGSKA (reference sequence). The CDR3 consists of 15 residues. The CDR3 DNA follows: TGCAGTGCTAGACAGGGGGGGGGCGATTCTCATGCGCAGTATTTT. Encoded protein: CSARQGGGDSHAQYF.

The V and J genes are TRBV13 and TRBJ2-5, with 9 bases aligning to TRBD1. CDR1 PRHDT and CDR2 FYEKMQ come from the germline V gene (reference sequence). The trim removed 4 bases at V and 0 bases at J, leaving 6 bases unmatched. The CDR3 extends over 16 amino acids. For the CDR3, the DNA is TGTGCCAGCAGCTCGTCCCGGGACAGGGACCAAGAGACCCAGTACTTC. Translated, it gives CASSSSRDRDQETQYF.

This clonotype was counted between two and nine times. The V gene is TRBV4-1, the J gene TRBJ2-5, with 12 positions matching TRBD2. The trim removed 2 bases at V and 3 bases at J, leaving 1 base unmatched. The CDR3 totals 15 residues. Per the germline V gene, CDR1 is MGHRA and CDR2 is YSYEKL. This CDR3 reads CASSQLAGGKETQYF. CDR3 nucleotide sequence: TGCGCCAGCAGCCAACTAGCGGGGGGGAAAGAGACCCAGTACTTC.

This sequence joins TRBV5-1 and TRBJ1-1; 9 bases are a match to TRBD1. This CDR3 spans 15 amino acids. The ends lost 3 bases at V and 5 bases at J; junction bases unmatched: 8. Per germline, CDR1 SGHRS and CDR2 YFSETQ. The CDR3, as DNA: TGCGCCAGCAGCTGGAAGGGACAGGGCGGGACTGAAGCTTTCTTT. This translates into CASSWKGQGGTEAFF.